This T cell receptor beta chain was recovered during a study of blood T cell repertoires in COVID-19. Generated by immunoSEQ multiplex PCR, the TCRdb table keeps only in-frame clones and is missing some. Of more than 300,000 clones listed, roughly four fifths are singletons. Germline CDR1 is SGDLS and CDR2 is YYNGEE. With V trimmed by 3 bases and J by 4 bases, 8 bases remained unmatched. The CDR3 sequence is 17 residues long. Everyone who took part was roughly 18 to 89 years old, and they came from 20 to 25 US areas. Researchers sorted participants into cohorts using their self-reported clinical history. Symptom resolution, clearance, or two negative PCRs marked donors in Cohort 3 as recovered.

The TCR was taken from a woman in her fifties or sixties who had recovered from COVID-19. This chain connects TRBV9 to TRBJ2-1, with 12 bases lining up with TRBD2. Sequenced material: PBMCs or T cells enriched from blood (not recorded which). The CDR3 loop is CASSDGRLAGAYNEQFF. The CDR3 region has the DNA TGTGCCAGCAGCGATGGGAGACTAGCGGGGGCATACAATGAGCAGTTCTTC.